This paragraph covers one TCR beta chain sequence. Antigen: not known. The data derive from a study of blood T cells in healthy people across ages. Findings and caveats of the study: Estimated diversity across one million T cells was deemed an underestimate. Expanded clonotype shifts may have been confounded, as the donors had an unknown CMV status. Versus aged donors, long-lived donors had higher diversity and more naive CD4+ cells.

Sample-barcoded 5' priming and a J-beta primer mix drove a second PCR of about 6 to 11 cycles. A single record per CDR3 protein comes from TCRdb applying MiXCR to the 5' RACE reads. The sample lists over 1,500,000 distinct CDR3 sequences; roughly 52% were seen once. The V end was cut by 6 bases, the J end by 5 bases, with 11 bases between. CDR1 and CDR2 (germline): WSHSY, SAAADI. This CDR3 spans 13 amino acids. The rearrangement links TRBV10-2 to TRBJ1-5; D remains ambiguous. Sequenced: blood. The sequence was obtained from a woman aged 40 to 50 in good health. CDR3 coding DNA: TGCGCCAGCAGGGGCGGGGTAGATCAGCCCCAGCATTTT. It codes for CASRGGVDQPQHF.